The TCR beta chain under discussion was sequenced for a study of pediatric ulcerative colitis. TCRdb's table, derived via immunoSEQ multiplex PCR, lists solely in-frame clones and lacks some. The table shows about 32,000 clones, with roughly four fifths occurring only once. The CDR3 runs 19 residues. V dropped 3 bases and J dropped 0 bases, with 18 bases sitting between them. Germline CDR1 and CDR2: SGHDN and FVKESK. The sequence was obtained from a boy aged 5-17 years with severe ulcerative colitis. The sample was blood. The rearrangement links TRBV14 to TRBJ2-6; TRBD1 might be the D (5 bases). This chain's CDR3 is CASSQKGHLTFSGANVLTF. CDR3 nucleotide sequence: TGTGCCAGCAGCCAGAAAGGACACCTCACTTTCTCTGGGGCCAACGTCCTGACTTTC.